A single sample is the source of the 17 T cell receptor beta chains below, sequenced in a study of a mutant IDH1 vaccine in newly diagnosed glioma. Sequencing was performed with immunoSEQ multiplex PCR; in TCRdb, only in-frame clones are kept and a portion is missing. The repertoire holds over 50,000 clones, with more than 75% as singletons. These receptors have no known antigen. The time point denotes: week 47, end of study. Vaccinated patients received 300 ug of mutant IDH1 20-mer peptide per dose, with topical imiquimod. The source material was PBMCs, sampled from a glioma patient whose treatment included an IDH1 peptide vaccine. The receptor source for this set is a woman in her 40s with glioma. Some clones in this sample may be carry-over from other donors' samples.

The V gene is TRBV19, the J gene TRBJ1-1, with unresolved D. Germline loops: CDR1 LNHDA, CDR2 SQIVND (reference sequence). The V end was cut by 5 bases, the J end by 5 bases, with 12 bases between. This CDR3 has 13 amino acids. CDR3 DNA: TGTGCCAGTAGTCCTCACATCCGGACTGAAGCTTTCTTT. Its translation is CASSPHIRTEAFF. Supplemented by reference TRBV19 and TRBJ1-1, the full variable domain reads DGGITQSPKYLFRKEGQNVTLSCEQNLNHDAMYWYRQDPGQGLRLIYYSQIVNDFQKGDIAEGYSVSREKKESFPLTVTSAQKNPTAFYLCASSPHIRTEAFFGQGTRLTVV.

This chain joins TRBV7-9 and TRBJ1-3; D remains ambiguous. The CDR3 runs to 17 residues. From germline, CDR1 is SEHNR and CDR2 FQNEAQ (reference sequence). V was pared by 0 bases and J by 0 bases, with 12 bases between. CDR3 DNA: TGTGCCAGCAGCTTAGCGCTCCGGCTCAGCTCTGGAAACACCATATATTTT. This encodes CASSLALRLSSGNTIYF. The whole variable domain, remainder taken from reference TRBV7-9 and TRBJ1-3, is DTGVSQNPRHKITKRGQNVTFRCDPISEHNRLYWYRQTLGQGPEFLTYFQNEAQLEKSRLLSDRFSAERPKGSFSTLEIQRTEQGDSAMYLCASSLALRLSSGNTIYFGEGSWLTVV.

This clone was counted only a few times. This chain links TRBV7-9 with TRBJ1-2; D is possibly TRBD1 (6 bases). The CDR3 has 14 residues. Trimming cost V 2 bases and J 8 bases, with 15 bases left between them. Germline V gives CDR1 SEHNR, CDR2 FQNEAQ (reference sequence). CDR3 coding DNA: TGTGCCAGCAGCTTAACTCAGGGGCTGGACGGCTACACCTTC. Translating it yields CASSLTQGLDGYTF.

V usage is TRBV5-1 and J usage is TRBJ2-3; TRBD2 matches 8 bases. The CDR3 is made up of 17 amino acids. Germline CDR1 is SGHRS and CDR2 is YFSETQ. With V trimmed by 0 bases and J by 2 bases, 8 bases remained unmatched. The CDR3 DNA sequence: TGCGCCAGCAGCTTGGAGCTAGCGGGTCTCGCCACAGATACGCAGTATTTT. It specifies CASSLELAGLATDTQYF.

This clone was seen once. The J gene is TRBJ2-6, the V gene TRBV15, with TRBD1 identical over 7 bases. Germline values: CDR1 LNHNV, CDR2 YYDKDF (reference sequence). This CDR3 is 15 amino acids long. Losses at the gene ends were 1 base for V and 3 bases for J; bases not matched to a gene: 0. The CDR3 bases are TGTGCCACCAGCAGAGGGACAGGTGGGGCCAACGTCCTGACTTTC. Its protein product is CATSRGTGGANVLTF.

J is TRBJ2-3 and V is TRBV7-9, with no clear D. From germline, CDR1 is SEHNR and CDR2 FQNEAQ (reference sequence). Trimming left V 1 base short and J 0 bases short, with 2 bases between. This CDR3 has 13 amino acids. Written as DNA, the CDR3 is TGTGCCAGCAGCTTAGATAGCACAGATACGCAGTATTTT. Protein sequence: CASSLDSTDTQYF.

V and J are TRBV4-2 and TRBJ2-1; TRBD2 agrees at 14 bases. In germline, CDR1 is LGHNA, CDR2 YNFKEQ. The V segment lost 1 base and the J segment 9 bases; nucleotides outside the gene matches: 5. The CDR3 length is 16 residues. The CDR3 DNA is TGTGCCAGCAGCCAAGGACTAGCGGGGGGGCAGGGTGAGCAGTTCTTC. Its protein product is CASSQGLAGGQGEQFF.

The V gene is TRBV19, the J gene TRBJ1-4; a weak D match, TRBD1 (6 bases). V lost 4 bases to trimming and J lost 7 bases, with 19 bases between them. Germline CDR1 is LNHDA and CDR2 is SQIVND (reference sequence). This CDR3 has 16 residues. The CDR3 nucleotides read TGTGCCAGTAGTACCTTCGGGGGGCTCGTCGGTGAAAAACTGTTTTTT. Residues: CASSTFGGLVGEKLFF.

Here the CDR3 DNA reads TGCGCCAGCAGATCGTTAGGTCAAGAGACCCAGTACTTC. Amino acid sequence: CASRSLGQETQYF. The chain recombines TRBV4-1 with TRBJ2-5, with D unclear. Deletions cut 6 bases from V and 2 bases from J, with 10 bases between. Germline loops: CDR1 MGHRA, CDR2 YSYEKL. This CDR3 contains 13 residues.

J is TRBJ1-1 and V is TRBV4-1; a weak D match, TRBD1 (5 bases). Germline values: CDR1 MGHRA, CDR2 YSYEKL. Trimming cost V 4 bases and J 4 bases, with 13 bases left between them. This CDR3 region has 14 residues. CDR3 DNA sequence: TGCGCCAGCAGCCGCGGACCCGGGGGCACTGAAGCTTTCTTT. As protein: CASSRGPGGTEAFF.

This clone has just a few counts. The chain uses TRBV20-1 and TRBJ2-1; D not certain. V lost 5 bases and J lost 0, with 2 bases in between. Germline V CDR1 and CDR2: DFQATT, SNEGSKA (reference sequence). CDR3 size: 11 residues. The CDR3 nucleotides are TGCAGTGCTCCCTCCTACAATGAGCAGTTCTTC. This sequence encodes CSAPSYNEQFF.

This clone was observed a few times. The chain couples TRBV6-1 to TRBJ2-4, with 9 bases that match TRBD1. CDR3 length equals 15 residues. Unmatched junction bases numbered 6, after V lost 4 bases and J lost 5 bases. CDR1 MNHNS and CDR2 SASEGT come from the germline V gene. As DNA, the CDR3 is TGTGCCAGCAGTGTTCTCCGGGACAGGGAAAACATTCAGTACTTC. This gives the protein CASSVLRDRENIQYF.

The table lists this clone with a few counts. The chain recombines TRBV7-9 with TRBJ2-2, with TRBD1 identical over 8 bases. Per germline, CDR1 SEHNR and CDR2 FQNEAQ (reference sequence). This CDR3 has 16 amino acids. J was trimmed by 5 bases and V by 5 bases; bases with no gene match: 10. CDR3 residues: CASSLTGQGRTGELFF. DNA of the CDR3: TGTGCCAGCAGCCTCACCGGACAGGGACGGACCGGGGAGCTGTTTTTT.

The V gene is TRBV5-1, the J gene TRBJ1-6; D gene uncertain. V dropped 7 bases and J dropped 3 bases, with 11 bases sitting between them. There are 14 residues in the CDR3. Germline lookup yields CDR1 SGHRS and CDR2 YFSETQ. The CDR3 DNA follows: TGCGCCAGCCGTAGGGAGGGCTATAATTCACCCCTCCACTTT. Translated: CASRREGYNSPLHF.

The table lists this clone with a count of one. This rearrangement joins TRBV6-1 to TRBJ1-2; 9 bases line up with TRBD1. The junction had 1 base not matched to a gene; V was cut back by 1 base and J by 13 bases. The CDR3 totals 11 residues. Germline-derived CDR1 and CDR2 are MNHNS and SASEGT. The CDR3 DNA follows: TGTGCCAGCAGTGAAGTGACAGGGGGCACCTTC. This sequence encodes CASSEVTGGTF.

This sequence joins TRBV29-1 and TRBJ1-2; 12 bases are a match to TRBD1. The CDR3 spans 14 residues. J lost 7 bases, V lost 6 bases, and 9 bases had no gene match. The germline CDR1 and CDR2 sequences are SQVTM and ANQGSEA. CDR3: CSVASGQGASGYTF. For the CDR3, the DNA is TGCAGCGTAGCGTCGGGACAGGGGGCAAGTGGCTACACCTTC.

The chain carries TRBV7-6 and TRBJ2-7, with D perhaps assigned TRBD1 or TRBD2 (6 bases each). The CDR3 loop spans 16 amino acids. V shed 4 bases and J shed 0 bases, with 16 bases lying between them. In germline, CDR1 is SGHVS, CDR2 FNYEAQ. The CDR3 DNA sequence: TGTGCCAGCAGCTCCCTAGTGGGGGGCAGCTCCTACGAGCAGTACTTC. Protein sequence: CASSSLVGGSSYEQYF.